The source of this T cell receptor beta chain is a study of beta chain features in type 1 diabetes. The authors took one heparinised blood draw, averaging about 120 mL, from each donor. CDR1 and CDR2 from the germline V gene are LNHNV and YYDKDF (reference sequence). This CDR3 region has 15 residues. V lost 0 bases and J lost 3, with 12 bases in between. The isolated RNA, all of it, was reverse transcribed, so expressed TCRB transcripts were what got sequenced. Repertoires were generated with immunoSEQ multiplex PCR, while TCRdb's copy carries only in-frame clones and drops some. The sample contains approximately 120,000 clones, less than 40% of which appear only once.

What was sequenced was stem cell memory CD4+ T cells from blood. This receptor was obtained from a woman aged 18 to 35 in good health. V and J are TRBV15 and TRBJ2-7; D might be TRBD2 (5 bases). CDR3 sequence reads: CATSRDFASSYEQYF. The DNA of the CDR3 is TGTGCCACCAGCAGAGATTTTGCTAGCAGCTACGAGCAGTACTTC.